This entry lists 4 T cell receptor beta chains sequenced from one sample in a study of blood T cell repertoires in COVID-19. Method: immunoSEQ multiplex PCR; TCRdb's copy keeps in-frame clones and lacks some. The sample contains tens of thousands of clones, almost 80% of which appear only once. Sequenced input: peripheral blood. The receptors derive from a woman aged 80 or older with acute or convalescent COVID-19.

In its sample, this clone was seen a few times. This chain connects TRBV4-1 to TRBJ1-1; possibly TRBD1 for D (6 bases). V lost 0 bases and J 5 bases, leaving 10 bases between the germline ends. CDR1 is MGHRA, CDR2 YSYEKL, per germline. The CDR3 extends over 14 amino acids. CDR3 in amino acids: CASSQEARGTEAFF. DNA for the CDR3: TGCGCCAGCAGCCAAGAGGCCAGGGGTACTGAAGCTTTCTTT.

V is TRBV11-2 and J is TRBJ1-2; TRBD1 is a possible D gene (5 bases). Germline V gene lookup returns CDR1 SGHAT and CDR2 FQNNGV. V was shortened by 5 bases and J by 0 bases, with 16 bases between the two germline ends. The CDR3 length is 16 residues. DNA for the CDR3: TGTGCCAGCAGCCGTACGGGGGATCCAACTAACTATGGCTACACCTTC. Amino acids: CASSRTGDPTNYGYTF.

Notes on this clone: Because the CDR3's place on the DNA is in doubt, the DNA is left out and the CDR3 is given as listed by TCRdb. The rearrangement joins TRBV20-1 to TRBJ2-7; the table's D call, TRBD2, was not checked against the DNA. Ends included, the CDR3 has 11 residues. Germline V gives CDR1 DFQATT, CDR2 SNEGSKA (reference sequence). CDR3 protein: CSARVASGAYF.

This chain uses TRBV6-5 with TRBJ2-3; 8 bases fit TRBD1. Germline CDR1 MNHEY, CDR2 SVGAGI. V shed 0 bases and J 1 base; nucleotides not matched to a gene: 3. The CDR3 sequence is 16 residues long. The CDR3 sequence is CASSYSGGQGTDTQYF. The CDR3 DNA is TGTGCCAGCAGTTACTCGGGGGGACAGGGCACAGATACGCAGTATTTT.